This T cell receptor beta chain was obtained from a study of identical twins. Whole-study results and caveats: Weaker excess twin sharing was seen among beta out-of-frame sequences. Fewer insertions were carried by abundant cord blood beta clonotypes, but none was seen in memory repertoires. Models came in too low on out-of-frame TCR alpha sharing in monozygotic twins.

The CDR3 is 13 amino acids. V was pared by 3 bases and J by 4 bases, with 10 bases between. Germline CDR1 reads KGHSH; CDR2 reads LQKENI. Comments on this clonotype: What it binds is unknown.

Unique molecular identifiers were in the cDNA, with template-switch universal primer binding. TCRdb reanalysed the 5' RACE reads using MiXCR and keeps one entry per CDR3 protein. This sample carries approximately 240,000 distinct CDR3 sequences, about 14% of them seen once, and the ten largest clones take 8.5% to 10%. The sequenced material came from memory (CD45RO+) T cells sorted from blood. The clonotype was recovered from a woman under 30 in good health. The chain links TRBV18 to TRBJ2-7; no firm D call. CDR3 amino acids: CASSPSTPYEQYF. CDR3 nucleotides: TGTGCCAGCTCACCCTCTACCCCGTACGAGCAGTACTTC.